The 22 T cell receptor beta chains presented below share a single source sample, sequenced in a study of T-cell reconstitution after alpha-beta-depleted transplantation in children. As it was prepared, the TCRbeta library received unique molecular identifiers. TCRdb re-called the PCR reads with MiXCR, one entry per CDR3 protein. The sample contains a few hundred thousand distinct CDR3 sequences, approximately 20% of which appear only once. Sequences were derived from PBMCs from the stem cell graft donor, sampled from the stem cell graft. The receptors were sampled from a human donor who donated a stem cell graft to a child with acute lymphoblastic leukemia.

This sequence joins TRBV19 and TRBJ2-1; TRBD2 might be the D (6 bases). CDR3 size: 16 residues. The V end lost 9 bases, the J end lost 7 bases, and 25 bases lay between the germline ends. The germline V gene has CDR1 LNHDA and CDR2 SQIVND (reference sequence). CDR3 amino acids: CASSSSSGKHRNEQFF. As DNA, the CDR3 is TGTGCCAGCTCATCGAGTAGCGGAAAGCACCGAAATGAGCAGTTCTTC.

This clonotype was observed a handful of times. This chain uses TRBV7-3 with TRBJ1-2, with D possibly matching TRBD1 (6 bases). The germline CDR1 and CDR2 sequences are SGHTA and FQGTGA. The CDR3 extends over 15 amino acids. Trimming pared 3 bases from V and 6 bases from J, leaving 17 bases between. The CDR3 protein is CASSFRAWTVNGYTF. The DNA for the CDR3 is TGTGCCAGCAGCTTCCGGGCCTGGACAGTAAATGGCTACACCTTC.

This clonotype showed up just a few times. The genes are TRBV13 and TRBJ1-1, with a tentative D call TRBD1 (6 bases). This CDR3 is built from 15 residues. Germline V gene data show CDR1 as PRHDT and CDR2 as FYEKMQ (reference sequence). V shed 5 bases and J shed 3 bases, with 16 bases lying between them. The CDR3 bases are TGTGCCAGCAGCATCAATGACAGGTTAGACACTGAAGCTTTCTTT. Its translation: CASSINDRLDTEAFF.

The V gene is TRBV20-1, the J gene TRBJ2-1; 10 bases map to TRBD2. Unmatched junction bases numbered 18, after V lost 2 bases and J lost 8 bases. The CDR3 covers 18 residues. CDR1 is DFQATT, CDR2 SNEGSKA, per germline (reference sequence). The CDR3 reads CSARPPSGLAGVRDEQFF. The CDR3 DNA reads as TGCAGTGCTAGACCTCCATCGGGTCTAGCGGGAGTGAGAGATGAGCAGTTCTTC.

The CDR3 bases are TGCAGCGTCGAGACACTTACGAGCACTGAAGCTTTCTTT. Translating it yields CSVETLTSTEAFF. This chain joins TRBV29-1 and TRBJ1-1; D unclear. Trimming pared 6 bases from V and 4 bases from J, leaving 15 bases between. Germline V CDR1 and CDR2: SQVTM, ANQGSEA. CDR3 length: 13 residues.

This clonotype was found a few times. Here the CDR3 reads CASSLDLGSDTQYF. The CDR3 nucleotides read TGCGCCAGCAGCTTGGATCTCGGGTCAGATACGCAGTATTTT. The rearrangement joins TRBV5-1 to TRBJ2-3; D is uncertain. CDR1 SGHRS and CDR2 YFSETQ come from the germline V gene. This CDR3 has 14 residues. Between the trimmed V and J ends, which lost 0 bases and 4 bases, there was a span of 9 bases.

The rearrangement links TRBV9 to TRBJ2-7; 9 positions agree with TRBD2. CDR3 length: 16 amino acids. With 0 bases clipped from V and 3 bases from J, the junction kept 7 bases outside the gene matches. CDR1 is SGDLS, CDR2 YYNGEE, per germline. The CDR3 nucleotides read TGTGCCAGCAGCGTAGGAATGGCGGGAGGGCTCTACGAGCAGTACTTC. Protein product: CASSVGMAGGLYEQYF.

The chain joins TRBV5-1 to TRBJ2-1; D gene ambiguous. Germline values: CDR1 SGHRS, CDR2 YFSETQ. This CDR3 spans 17 amino acids. Trimming took off 3 bases at V and 5 bases at J, with 21 bases between the two ends. The CDR3: CASSYSPERGIDNEQFF. In nucleotides, the CDR3 is TGCGCCAGCAGCTATTCTCCGGAACGCGGTATTGACAATGAGCAGTTCTTC.

The count of this clonotype is one. This chain joins TRBV20-1 and TRBJ1-1; maybe TRBD1 (6 bases). This CDR3 comprises 12 residues. Germline V gene data show CDR1 as DFQATT and CDR2 as SNEGSKA (reference sequence). Trimming shortened V by 1 base and J by 11 bases, and 14 bases separated the two germline ends. The CDR3 loop reads CSARVVRGQAFF. For the CDR3, the DNA is TGCAGTGCTAGAGTTGTACGGGGGCAGGCTTTCTTT.

This clonotype was seen more than once but under ten times. This CDR3 reads CSANYRGKSYNEQFF. Written as DNA, the CDR3 is TGCAGTGCTAATTACAGGGGGAAGTCCTACAATGAGCAGTTCTTC. The chain employs TRBV20-1 and TRBJ2-1, with TRBD1 identical over 8 bases. CDR1 is DFQATT and CDR2 is SNEGSKA in the germline V gene (reference sequence). CDR3 length equals 15 residues. The V and J ends lost 4 bases and 1 base, in that order; junction bases with no gene match: 6.

The genes are TRBV20-1 and TRBJ2-1, with 9 bases that match TRBD2. CDR3 length: 13 residues. The germline V gene encodes CDR1 DFQATT and CDR2 SNEGSKA (reference sequence). The junction had 12 bases not matched to a gene; V was cut back by 3 bases and J by 15 bases. For the CDR3, the DNA is TGCAGTGCTAGTGAGGGGTATGGGACTAGCTCGTTCTTC. Translation: CSASEGYGTSSFF.

V is TRBV29-1 and J is TRBJ2-1; 9 positions match TRBD2. With 7 bases clipped from V and 6 bases from J, the junction kept 13 bases outside the gene matches. This CDR3 is built from 15 residues. Germline V lookup: CDR1 SQVTM, CDR2 ANQGSEA. CDR3 DNA: TGCAGCGGACGCAGGCAGCCTAGCGGGACCAATGAGCAGTTCTTC. Protein sequence: CSGRRQPSGTNEQFF.

Ten or more counts support this clonotype. The CDR3 reads CASSLLGTSSYEQYF. The CDR3, as DNA: TGTGCCAGCAGTTTATTGGGGACCTCCTCCTACGAGCAGTACTTC. The rearrangement links TRBV27 to TRBJ2-7; D tentatively reads TRBD1 or TRBD2 (5 bases each). Germline loops: CDR1 MNHEY, CDR2 SMNVEV (reference sequence). With 1 base removed from V and 0 bases from J, the gap between germline ends came to 10 bases. The CDR3 consists of 15 residues.

This chain joins TRBV7-2 and TRBJ2-1; possibly TRBD2 for D (6 bases). The V gene lost 8 bases and the J gene lost 4 bases, with 12 bases spanning the gap. Germline V CDR1 and CDR2: SGHTA, FQGNSA. The CDR3 consists of 13 residues. CDR3 amino acids: CASRSGTYNEQFF. The CDR3 nucleotides are TGTGCCAGCCGATCAGGGACTTACAATGAGCAGTTCTTC.

V and J are TRBV3-1 and TRBJ2-1; tentatively, D is TRBD1 or TRBD2 (5 bases each). CDR1 and CDR2 from the germline V gene are LGHDT and YNNKEL (reference sequence). The CDR3 spans 15 residues. Trimming shortened V by 5 bases and J by 3 bases, and 14 bases separated the two germline ends. The CDR3 DNA reads as TGTGCCAGCAGCTCCCGGGACGCAGACTACAATGAGCAGTTCTTC. This gives the protein CASSSRDADYNEQFF.

This rearrangement joins TRBV6-1 to TRBJ2-2; TRBD2 might be the D (7 bases). There are 16 residues in the CDR3. Trimming removed 7 bases from V and 4 bases from J, with 19 bases in between. Germline CDR1 and CDR2: MNHNS and SASEGT. CDR3: CASTTFGGGGTGELFF. The CDR3 DNA follows: TGTGCCAGCACCACCTTCGGGGGCGGGGGCACCGGGGAGCTGTTTTTT.

The sample holds a few counts of this clonotype. V usage is TRBV18 and J usage is TRBJ2-3, with D unresolved. CDR1 KGHSH and CDR2 LQKENI come from the germline V gene. CDR3 length equals 15 residues. V was cut by 1 base and J by 5 bases, with 13 bases left in between. In DNA, the CDR3 is TGTGCCAGCTCACCACTTCAATCGCAGAAAGATACGCAGTATTTT. This translates into CASSPLQSQKDTQYF.

The chain is built from TRBV4-1 and TRBJ2-5; 10 bases fit TRBD1. The germline CDR1 and CDR2 sequences are MGHRA and YSYEKL. The CDR3 length is 15 residues. With 4 bases clipped from V and 5 bases from J, the junction kept 7 bases outside the gene matches. In nucleotides, the CDR3 is TGCGCCAGCAGCCTTGAATCGGACAGGGGGGAGACCCAGTACTTC. This encodes CASSLESDRGETQYF.

The table lists this clonotype with many counts. The chain recombines TRBV15 with TRBJ2-1, with 7 positions matching TRBD2. CDR1 and CDR2 (germline): LNHNV, YYDKDF (reference sequence). The CDR3 consists of 16 residues. With 0 bases clipped from V and 5 bases from J, the junction kept 7 bases outside the gene matches. DNA for the CDR3: TGTGCCACCAGCAGAGATTGGGGCGGGGGAAACAATGAGCAGTTCTTC. Protein product: CATSRDWGGGNNEQFF.

The table lists this clonotype with a few counts. The chain combines TRBV20-1 with TRBJ2-3, with 7 bases lining up with TRBD2. The trim removed 6 bases at V and 6 bases at J, leaving 9 bases unmatched. Germline CDR1 DFQATT, CDR2 SNEGSKA (reference sequence). The CDR3 consists of 13 residues. CDR3 DNA: TGCAGTGCGGGCGGACTAGTCCCCGATACGCAGTATTTT. Translated: CSAGGLVPDTQYF.

The CDR3 DNA reads TGTGCCAGTCGGACCCCTGGAATGGCCGGGGAGCTGTTTTTT. As protein: CASRTPGMAGELFF. The chain has TRBV6-1 and TRBJ2-2; no firm D call. This CDR3 region has 14 residues. V was shortened by 9 bases and J by 6 bases, with 17 bases between the two germline ends. In germline, CDR1 is MNHNS, CDR2 SASEGT.

This chain joins TRBV5-5 and TRBJ2-2; unclear D gene. Germline-derived CDR1 and CDR2 are SGHKS and YYEKEE (reference sequence). The CDR3 extends over 15 amino acids. Trimming removed 5 bases at V and 4 bases at J, with 15 bases between. Written as DNA, the CDR3 is TGTGCCAGCAGTACTTGGTGGCCCCTCACCGGGGAGCTGTTTTTT. It codes for CASSTWWPLTGELFF.